Given below is one T cell receptor beta chain in context. Antigen: not known. Germline CDR1 is SEHNR and CDR2 is FQNEAQ (reference sequence). This CDR3 is 15 amino acids long. After removal of 6 bases from V and 1 base from J, the junction contained 6 bases not matched to a gene. Sequenced by immunoSEQ multiplex PCR; TCRdb stores in-frame clones only, minus some. Of about 350,000 clones in the sample, 92% were seen once. The entry originates in a study of Ad26.COV2.S vaccination and SARS-CoV-2 variants. Study-level points and caveats: Spike-specific TCR breadth was greater in vaccine than placebo recipients. Considerable breadth of spike-specific CD8+ and CD4+ T cell responses has reportedly been documented following vaccination. Assessments of TCR breadth and depth may have underestimated the total T cell responses.

The receptor's source is a human donor who had recovered from COVID-19. The sequencing here drew on peripheral blood, taken after recovery from COVID-19. The chain joins TRBV7-9 to TRBJ1-1; 9 bases match TRBD1. The CDR3 region is CASSYQTGGNTEAFF. The CDR3 DNA reads as TGTGCCAGCAGTTATCAGACAGGGGGGAACACTGAAGCTTTCTTT.